These 12 T cell receptor beta chains were sequenced from one sample in a study of CD8 T cells in ankylosing spondylitis (dated 2017 in TCRdb). Libraries were built with 5' RACE. The sequencer was an Illumina HiSeq 2500. TCRdb reprocessing: public reads trimmed at Q25 with fastp, clones called with MiXCR, in-frame beta chains kept. A single entry per CDR3 protein holds the most common genes and DNA from its merged rows. This sample gives some 200,000 distinct CDR3 sequences in total; more than 10% of them show up just once. The biggest ten clones account for 16% of the sample. Sample: blood, either unsorted or a sorted T cell fraction (not recorded which). The receptors here all came from a male donor with ankylosing spondylitis or in good health (not recorded which).

Ten or more counts support this clonotype. The chain is built from TRBV20-1 and TRBJ2-7; no clear D. Germline V gene sequence: CDR1 DFQATT, CDR2 SNEGSKA (reference sequence). V was cut by 3 bases and J by 6 bases, with 9 bases left in between. There are 11 residues in the CDR3. In DNA form, the CDR3 reads TGCAGTGCTAGTGAGGTATTCGAGCAGTACTTC. Translation: CSASEVFEQYF.

V gene TRBV25-1 combines with J gene TRBJ2-2; 9 bases align to TRBD1. CDR1 is MGHDK and CDR2 is SYGVNS in the germline V gene. The CDR3 has 14 residues. Germline trimming cut 6 bases from V and 1 base from J; bases unmatched to any gene: 0. CDR3 region: CASRGQGNTGELFF. The CDR3 nucleotides are TGTGCCAGCAGGGGACAGGGGAACACCGGGGAGCTGTTTTTT.

The chain joins TRBV5-1 to TRBJ2-5; possible D gene TRBD1, 6 bases. The V gene's germline CDR1 is SGHRS and CDR2 YFSETQ. CDR3 size: 14 residues. Between the trimmed V and J ends, which lost 2 bases and 3 bases, there was a span of 11 bases. CDR3 loop: CASSFGRGEETQYF. CDR3 in DNA: TGCGCCAGCAGCTTCGGCAGGGGAGAAGAGACCCAGTACTTC.

This clonotype has more than one count but fewer than ten. The rearrangement uses TRBV30 and TRBJ2-2, with TRBD2 matching 11 bases. Unmatched junction bases numbered 4, after V lost 2 bases and J lost 2 bases. There are 16 residues in the CDR3. CDR1 GTSNPN and CDR2 SVGIG come from the germline V gene (reference sequence). Written as DNA, the CDR3 is TGTGCCTGGAGTTCTAGCGGGGGGTTCAACACCGGGGAGCTGTTTTTT. It specifies CAWSSSGGFNTGELFF.

This clonotype was seen a few times. V and J are TRBV4-1 and TRBJ1-2; D call uncertain. The ends were cut back, 5 bases at V and 8 bases at J, with 18 bases in the middle. Germline V gene data show CDR1 as MGHRA and CDR2 as YSYEKL. The CDR3 contains 14 residues. CDR3 DNA: TGCGCCAGCAGCTCCTTAGCGGGCTCGCGAGGCTACACCTTC. Translating it yields CASSSLAGSRGYTF.

The CDR3 reads CASSRPGSYNEQFF. The CDR3 DNA sequence: TGTGCCAGCAGTAGGCCGGGATCCTACAATGAGCAGTTCTTC. The chain uses TRBV12-3 or TRBV12-4 and TRBJ2-1; tentative D call: TRBD2 (5 bases). This CDR3 region has 14 residues. With 5 bases removed from V and 1 base from J, the gap between germline ends came to 9 bases.

V and J are TRBV4-1 and TRBJ2-7; the D is unclear. The V end was cut by 0 bases, the J end by 3 bases, with 12 bases between. This CDR3 contains 15 residues. The germline gives CDR1 MGHRA, CDR2 YSYEKL. The CDR3 is CASSQDPGEDYEQYF. DNA for the CDR3: TGCGCCAGCAGCCAAGATCCCGGAGAGGACTACGAGCAGTACTTC.

V gene TRBV19 combines with J gene TRBJ2-3; D may be TRBD1 or TRBD2 (6 bases each). The CDR3 runs 15 residues. V was cut by 4 bases and J by 1 base, with 12 bases left in between. Germline V gene lookup returns CDR1 LNHDA and CDR2 SQIVND (reference sequence). The CDR3 DNA follows: TGTGCCAGTAGTACGGAGGGGGTTGGCACAGATACGCAGTATTTT. It codes for CASSTEGVGTDTQYF.

This clonotype occurred a few times. The chain links TRBV10-3 to TRBJ2-7; possible D gene TRBD1, 5 bases. CDR1 ENHRY and CDR2 SYGVKD come from the germline V gene. Trimming stripped 2 bases from V and 0 bases from J, with 14 bases between. The CDR3 length is 16 residues. CDR3 residues: CAISEKGDPHSYEQYF. The CDR3 DNA is TGTGCCATCAGTGAGAAAGGGGATCCCCACTCCTACGAGCAGTACTTC.

The genes are TRBV29-1 and TRBJ1-2, with TRBD1 matching 12 bases. The CDR3 is made up of 15 amino acids. Germline CDR1 is SQVTM and CDR2 is ANQGSEA. J was trimmed by 4 bases and V by 2 bases; bases with no gene match: 5. CDR3 sequence: CSVEWGQGAIYGYTF. Written as DNA, the CDR3 is TGCAGCGTTGAATGGGGACAGGGGGCAATCTATGGCTACACCTTC.

The chain is built from TRBV9 and TRBJ1-4; TRBD1 is a possible D gene (6 bases). Trimming left V 3 bases short and J 5 bases short, with 17 bases between. CDR3 size: 16 residues. Germline V gene lookup returns CDR1 SGDLS and CDR2 YYNGEE. The CDR3, as DNA: TGTGCCAGCAGCGCGGGGGCCGGGACCCCGAATGAAAAACTGTTTTTT. It yields the protein CASSAGAGTPNEKLFF.

This clonotype was recorded at least ten times. The chain has TRBV9 and TRBJ1-5; 10 bases line up with TRBD1. This CDR3 spans 13 amino acids. The trim removed 5 bases at V and 5 bases at J, leaving 1 base unmatched. CDR1 is SGDLS and CDR2 is YYNGEE in the germline V gene. As DNA, the CDR3 is TGTGCCAGCAGGGACAGGGGGTATCAGCCCCAGCATTTT. It encodes CASRDRGYQPQHF.